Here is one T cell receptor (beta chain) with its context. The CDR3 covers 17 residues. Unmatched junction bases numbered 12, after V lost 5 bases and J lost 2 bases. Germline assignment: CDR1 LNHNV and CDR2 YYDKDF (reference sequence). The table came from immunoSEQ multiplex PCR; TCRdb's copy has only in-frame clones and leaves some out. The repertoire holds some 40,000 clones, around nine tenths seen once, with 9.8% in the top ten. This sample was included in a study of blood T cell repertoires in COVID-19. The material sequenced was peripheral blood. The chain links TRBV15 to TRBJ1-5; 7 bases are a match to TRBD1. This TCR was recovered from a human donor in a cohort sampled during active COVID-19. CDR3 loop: CATSPSWEQGRNQPQHF. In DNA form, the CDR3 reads TGTGCCACCAGCCCTTCGTGGGAACAGGGGCGCAATCAGCCCCAGCATTTT.